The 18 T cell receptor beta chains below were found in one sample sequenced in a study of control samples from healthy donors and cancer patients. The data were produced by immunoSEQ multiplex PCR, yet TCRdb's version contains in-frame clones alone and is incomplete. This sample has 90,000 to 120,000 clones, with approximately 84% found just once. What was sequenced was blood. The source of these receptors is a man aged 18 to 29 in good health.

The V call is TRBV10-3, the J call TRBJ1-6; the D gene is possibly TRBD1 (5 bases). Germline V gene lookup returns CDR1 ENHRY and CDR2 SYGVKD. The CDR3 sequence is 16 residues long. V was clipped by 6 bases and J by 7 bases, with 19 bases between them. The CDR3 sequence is CAIRGGDGAGNSPLHF. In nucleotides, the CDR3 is TGTGCCATCAGGGGGGGGGACGGCGCGGGGAATTCACCCCTCCACTTT.

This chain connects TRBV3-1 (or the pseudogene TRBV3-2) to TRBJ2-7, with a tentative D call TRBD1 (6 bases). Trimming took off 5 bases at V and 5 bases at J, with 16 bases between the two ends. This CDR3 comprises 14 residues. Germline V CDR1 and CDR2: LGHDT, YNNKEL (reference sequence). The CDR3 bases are TGTGCCAGCAGCACACGTCAGGGGTACGACGAGCAGTACTTC. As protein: CASSTRQGYDEQYF.

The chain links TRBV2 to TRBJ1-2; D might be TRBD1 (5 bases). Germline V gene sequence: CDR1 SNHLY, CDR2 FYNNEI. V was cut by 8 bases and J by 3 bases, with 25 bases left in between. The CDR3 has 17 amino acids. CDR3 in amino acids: CASVLGLLAPEDYGYTF. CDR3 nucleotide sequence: TGTGCCAGCGTATTGGGACTTTTGGCCCCGGAGGACTATGGCTACACCTTC.

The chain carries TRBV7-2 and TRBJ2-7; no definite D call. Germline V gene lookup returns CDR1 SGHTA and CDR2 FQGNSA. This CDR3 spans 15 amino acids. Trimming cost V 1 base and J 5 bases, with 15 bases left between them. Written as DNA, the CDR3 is TGTGCCAGCAGCTTAGATTCTCGGCGCGGCAACGAGCAGTACTTC. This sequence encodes CASSLDSRRGNEQYF. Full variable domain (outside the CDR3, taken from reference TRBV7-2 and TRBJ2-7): GAGVSQSPSNKVTEKGKDVELRCDPISGHTALYWYRQSLGQGLEFLIYFQGNSAPDKSGLPSDRFSAERTGGSVSTLTIQRTQQEDSAVYLCASSLDSRRGNEQYFGPGTRLTVT.

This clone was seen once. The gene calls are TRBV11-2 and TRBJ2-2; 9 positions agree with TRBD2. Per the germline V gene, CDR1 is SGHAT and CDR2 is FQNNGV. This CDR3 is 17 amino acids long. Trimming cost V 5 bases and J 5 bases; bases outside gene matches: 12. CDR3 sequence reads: CASSPRSAGGTTGELFF. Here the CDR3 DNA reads TGTGCCAGCAGCCCGCGGTCAGCGGGGGGTACGACCGGGGAGCTGTTTTTT.

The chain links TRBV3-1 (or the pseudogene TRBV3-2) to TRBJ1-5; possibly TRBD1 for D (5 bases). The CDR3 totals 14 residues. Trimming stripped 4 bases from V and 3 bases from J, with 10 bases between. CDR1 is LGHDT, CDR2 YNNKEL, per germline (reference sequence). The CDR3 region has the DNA TGTGCCAGCAGCCGGTCAGGGTCCAATCAGCCCCAGCATTTT. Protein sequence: CASSRSGSNQPQHF.

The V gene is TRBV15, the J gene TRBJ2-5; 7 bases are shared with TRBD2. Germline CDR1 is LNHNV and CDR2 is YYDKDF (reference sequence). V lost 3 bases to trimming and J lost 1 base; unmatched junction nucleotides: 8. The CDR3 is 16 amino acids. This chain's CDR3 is CATSRAWGGPQETQYF. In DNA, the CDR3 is TGTGCCACCAGCAGGGCCTGGGGGGGACCCCAAGAGACCCAGTACTTC.

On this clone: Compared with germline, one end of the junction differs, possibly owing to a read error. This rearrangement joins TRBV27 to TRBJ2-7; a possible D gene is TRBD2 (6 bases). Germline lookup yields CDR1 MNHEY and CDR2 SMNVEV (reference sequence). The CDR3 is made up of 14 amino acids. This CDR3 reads CASSFWRGSHEQYF. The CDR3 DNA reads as TGTGCCAGCAGTTTTTGGCGGGGCTCCCACGAGCAGTACTTC.

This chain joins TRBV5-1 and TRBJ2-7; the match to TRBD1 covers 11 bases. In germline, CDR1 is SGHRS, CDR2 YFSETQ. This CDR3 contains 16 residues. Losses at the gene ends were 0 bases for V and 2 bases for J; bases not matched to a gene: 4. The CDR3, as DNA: TGCGCCAGCAGCTTGGCCGGGGACAGGGGGACCTACGAGCAGTACTTC. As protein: CASSLAGDRGTYEQYF.

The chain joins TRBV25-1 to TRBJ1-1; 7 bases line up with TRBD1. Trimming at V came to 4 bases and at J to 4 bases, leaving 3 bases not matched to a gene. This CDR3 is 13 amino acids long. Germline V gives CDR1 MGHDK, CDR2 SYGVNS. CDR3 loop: CASSVTGVTEAFF. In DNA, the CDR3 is TGTGCCAGCAGTGTCACAGGGGTCACTGAAGCTTTCTTT. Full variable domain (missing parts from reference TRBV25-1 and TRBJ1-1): EADIYQTPRYLVIGTGKKITLECSQTMGHDKMYWYQQDPGMELHLIHYSYGVNSTEKGDLSSESTVSRIRTEHFPLTLESARPSHTSQYLCASSVTGVTEAFFGQGTRLTVV.

The DNA of the CDR3 is TGTGCCAGCAGCGGTGCAGTCTATGGCTACACCTTC. This translates into CASSGAVYGYTF. The chain is built from TRBV12-3 or TRBV12-4 and TRBJ1-2, with D hard to call. This CDR3 region has 12 residues. Deletions cut 6 bases from V and 4 bases from J, with 9 bases between.

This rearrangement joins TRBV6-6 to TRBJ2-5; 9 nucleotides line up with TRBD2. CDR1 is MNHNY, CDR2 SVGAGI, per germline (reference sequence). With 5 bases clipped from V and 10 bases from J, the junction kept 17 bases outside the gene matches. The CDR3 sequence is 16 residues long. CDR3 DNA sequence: TGTGCCAGCAGTACCCGAGGGCGGGGGGGCAATGATGGCCAGTACTTC. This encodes CASSTRGRGGNDGQYF.

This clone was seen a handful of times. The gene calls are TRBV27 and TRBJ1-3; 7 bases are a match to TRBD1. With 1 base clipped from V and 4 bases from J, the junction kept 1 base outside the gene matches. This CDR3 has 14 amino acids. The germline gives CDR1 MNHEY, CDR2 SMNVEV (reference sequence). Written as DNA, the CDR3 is TGTGCCAGCAGTTTATACAGGGGCGGAAACACCATATATTTT. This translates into CASSLYRGGNTIYF.

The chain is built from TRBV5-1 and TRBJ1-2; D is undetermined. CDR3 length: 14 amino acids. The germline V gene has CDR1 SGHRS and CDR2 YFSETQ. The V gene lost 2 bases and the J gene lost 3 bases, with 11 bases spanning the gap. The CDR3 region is CASSFLGPDYGYTF. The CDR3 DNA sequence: TGCGCCAGCAGCTTCCTAGGGCCCGACTATGGCTACACCTTC. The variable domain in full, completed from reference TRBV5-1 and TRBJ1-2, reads KAGVTQTPRYLIKTRGQQVTLSCSPISGHRSVSWYQQTPGQGLQFLFEYFSETQRNKGNFPGRFSGRQFSNSRSEMNVSTLELGDSALYLCASSFLGPDYGYTFGSGTRLTVV.

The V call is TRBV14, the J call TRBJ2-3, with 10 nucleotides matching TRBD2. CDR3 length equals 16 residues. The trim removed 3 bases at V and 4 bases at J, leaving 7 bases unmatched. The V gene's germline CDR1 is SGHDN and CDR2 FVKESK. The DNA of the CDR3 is TGTGCCAGCAGCCATGCTAGCGGGGGTCCATCAGATACGCAGTATTTT. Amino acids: CASSHASGGPSDTQYF.

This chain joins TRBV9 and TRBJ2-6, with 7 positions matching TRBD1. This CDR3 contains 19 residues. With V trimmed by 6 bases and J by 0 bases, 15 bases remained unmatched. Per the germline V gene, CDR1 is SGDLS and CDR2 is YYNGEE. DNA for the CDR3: TGTGCCAGCACGAAAACGGTTAGACAGGGACCCTCTGGGGCCAACGTCCTGACTTTC. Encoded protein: CASTKTVRQGPSGANVLTF.

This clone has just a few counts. The CDR3 loop reads CASSVRGANVLTF. The CDR3 nucleotides are TGTGCCAGCAGCGTAAGGGGGGCCAACGTCCTGACTTTC. The chain employs TRBV9 and TRBJ2-6; D gene uncertain. CDR1 and CDR2 from the germline V gene are SGDLS and YYNGEE. The CDR3 has 13 residues. Between the trimmed V and J ends, which lost 1 base and 4 bases, there was a span of 3 bases.

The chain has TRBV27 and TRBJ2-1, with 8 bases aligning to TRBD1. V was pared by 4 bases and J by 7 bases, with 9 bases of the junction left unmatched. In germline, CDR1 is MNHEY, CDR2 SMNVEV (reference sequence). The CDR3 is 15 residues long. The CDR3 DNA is TGTGCCAGCAGTTGGGGGAACAGGGGGAGGAATGAGCAGTTCTTC. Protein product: CASSWGNRGRNEQFF.